This T cell receptor beta chain was profiled in a study of human T cells and chemical hapten exposure. TCRdb called the 5' RACE reads again in MiXCR, with one record for every CDR3 protein. The table has 80,000 or so distinct CDR3 sequences, less than 20% seen once. Unseparated into fractions, whole blood served as the source from which total RNA was extracted. Germline V gene lookup returns CDR1 DFQATT and CDR2 SNEGSKA (reference sequence). Trimming left V 5 bases short and J 4 bases short, with 8 bases between. The CDR3 is made up of 11 amino acids. V is TRBV20-1 and J is TRBJ1-1; D is possibly TRBD1 (6 bases). This receptor was obtained from a female donor in good health. The CDR3 DNA sequence: TGCAGTGCTCGGACAGTCACTGAAGCTTTCTTT. Its protein product is CSARTVTEAFF.